Listed below are T cell receptor beta chains from one sample, sequenced in a study of cytomegalovirus exposure and HLA in healthy donors. The assay was immunoSEQ multiplex PCR, and TCRdb's table has in-frame clones only and misses some. The data include around 100,000 clones; the top ten clones carry 6.8%. Sequencing was carried out using PBMCs. The receptors were gathered from a middle-aged man in good health and CMV-seropositive. Both conserved end residues are trimmed from each CDR3.

V,length,J,CDR3
TRBV10-3,12,TRBJ1-5,AIIEESSNQPQH
TRBV7-2,11,TRBJ2-7,ASSPGVHRREY
TRBV5-1,12,TRBJ1-5,ASSLNDWDQPQH
TRBV6-6,13,TRBJ1-1,ASSSHGQPNTEAF
TRBV9,13,TRBJ2-1,ASSVGGAAYNEQF
TRBV27,14,TRBJ1-1,ASSLRSRPMNTEAF
TRBV28,13,TRBJ1-1,ASSLGDRMNTEAF
TRBV19,12,TRBJ2-7,ASPPSGRVYEQY
TRBV28,11,TRBJ2-7,ASSFRQIYEQY
TRBV5-6,14,TRBJ2-7,ASSLYPAGPTYEQY
TRBV5-1,12,TRBJ1-2,ASSIGTAQEGYT
TRBV6-5,12,TRBJ1-5,ASSSRDTNQPQH
TRBV29-1,11,TRBJ2-3,SVEETGFGTQY
TRBV7-9,13,TRBJ1-2,ASNPLQGGNYGYT
TRBV5-5,12,TRBJ1-1,ASSSQGGYTEAF
TRBV27,13,TRBJ2-7,ASSLGAGQSYEQY
TRBV19,11,TRBJ1-6,ASSIETGRALH
TRBV5-1,10,TRBJ2-2,ASSYVTGELF
TRBV7-3,11,TRBJ2-5,ASSLTREETQY
TRBV11-2,12,TRBJ1-5,ASSFGNSNQPQH
TRBV5-1,13,TRBJ1-1,ASSDSGGKYTEAF
TRBV2,11,TRBJ1-3,ACGRGLGNTIY
TRBV28,14,TRBJ2-2,ASSHPGAGGFGELF
TRBV4-1,14,TRBJ2-5,ASSQDQGGHRETQY
TRBV7-2,13,TRBJ2-7,ASSLSVGSSYEQY
TRBV30,11,TRBJ2-7,AWSAAPLGEQY
TRBV6-5,14,TRBJ2-2,ASSYTSGTENGELF
TRBV2,12,TRBJ2-7,ASRNSGLTYEQY
TRBV7-6,14,TRBJ2-2,ASSLSGQANTGELF
TRBV2,13,TRBJ2-7,ASRLGTGGAYEQY
TRBV5-1,14,TRBJ1-2,ASSVDRGRERDGYT
TRBV7-6,11,TRBJ2-7,ASSSGDTYEQY
TRBV28,12,TRBJ1-2,ASSLNRINYGYT
TRBV7-3,10,TRBJ2-7,ASSQGQVMQY
TRBV7-2,15,TRBJ2-7,ASSDWGAKGLVNEQY
TRBV7-9,13,TRBJ2-7,ASSPRTGLGDEQY
TRBV4-2,14,TRBJ1-5,ASSQQLAWPNQPQH
TRBV7-3,14,TRBJ2-1,ASSLVAGVPYNEQF
TRBV5-1,13,TRBJ2-1,ASSLDYSPYNEQF
TRBV5-4,14,TRBJ2-1,ASSLGGSGLSNEQF
TRBV27,13,TRBJ2-7,ASSQTLLVSYEQY
TRBV9,12,TRBJ2-7,ASSAGFGYYEQY
TRBV11-2,17,TRBJ1-3,ASSPFYPYTGTLGNTIY
TRBV4-1,14,TRBJ1-5,ASSQEQGAHNQPQH
TRBV5-1,14,TRBJ2-1,ASSLVPGPSYNEQF
TRBV6-4,12,TRBJ2-7,ATGEVKSSYEQY
TRBV20-1,8,TRBJ2-7,SARAGEQY
TRBV6-6,13,TRBJ2-7,ASSYLGLNSYEQY
TRBV7-9,15,TRBJ2-4,ASSPTTGGSVKNIQY
TRBV25-1,13,TRBJ1-1,ASSDRTGRGAEAF
TRBV7-2,13,TRBJ2-2,ASRGDRGYTGELF
TRBV15,14,TRBJ2-5,ATSSSTRRAGETQY
TRBV2,11,TRBJ2-5,ASIRANQETQY
TRBV5-4,13,TRBJ1-1,ASSPDRGGNTEAF
TRBV19,13,TRBJ2-3,ASSQGIVGTDTQY